The subject of this entry is one T cell receptor beta chain. The specificity of this receptor is unknown. Base qualities are missing; no much larger clone stands one base away. This record belongs to a study of lymphopenia after photon versus proton radiotherapy (dated by TCRdb to the late 2010s). Background for the entire study: Photon and proton radiation therapy were compared by the study for their immunological effects in patients with gastrointestinal tumors who developed high-grade lymphopenia. The cohort included about 18 patients with gastrointestinal tumors who developed lymphopenia after receiving either photon or proton therapy. The goal of the study was to describe how the two radiation modalities differ in their effects on the immune system.

The library was built by means of the immunoSEQ multiplex PCR assay. Deep sequencing of rearranged TCR beta loci, alongside multiparametric flow cytometry, was used to profile T cell repertoires. TCRdb stores this immuneACCESS table with in-frame sequences only. Part of the clones is absent; in the studies checked, under half of the shortfall reflects unresolved V genes, and no reason is known for the rest. The table for this sample lists thousands of clones; about 71% of them were counted only once. The ten largest account for just under 55% of the sample. The CDR3 contains 14 residues, cysteine and phenylalanine counted. Of all the DNA, just the CDR3 is kept, 42 bases in frame from base 1. CDR1 and CDR2 are drawn from the germline V gene: SQVTM, ANQGSEA. Here V drops 2 bases and J drops 5 bases, and the junction holds 6 bases not matched to any gene. The paper as a whole reports these results and caveats: The survival association was assessed only in patients who died, and the authors presented better survival with proton therapy as a possibility rather than a demonstrated result. Proton-treated patients stayed relatively stable during treatment, while photon-treated patients lost naive T cells and TCR diversity and gained effector/memory populations. Across the cohort, among patients who died, a greater drop in TCR diversity after the nadir was inversely correlated with overall survival time. Once the lymphocyte count had reached its nadir, the repertoires of photon-treated patients showed oligoclonal expansion, particularly of CD8+ Temra cells, and this expansion drove the decline in diversity.

The TCR originated in an older man with esophageal cancer. The sequencing here drew on peripheral blood, taken from a patient treated with proton-based radiotherapy. Here the chain combines TRBV29-1 and TRBJ2-5; TRBD1 agrees with 9 junctional bases. The CDR3 protein is CSVELRDRDETQYF. The DNA reads TGCAGCGTTGAACTCCGGGACAGGGACGAGACCCAGTACTTC. When the CDR3 is completed using the reference TRBV29-1 and TRBJ2-5 genes on either side, the full variable domain is SAVISQKPSRDICQRGTSLTIQCQVDSQVTMMFWYRQQPGQSLTLIATANQGSEATYESGFVIDKFPISRPNLTFSTLTVSNMSPEDSSIYLCSVELRDRDETQYFGPGTRLLVL.